These 11 T cell receptor beta chains share one sample of origin, sequenced in a study of shared clonotypes between healthy human individuals. Using immunoSEQ multiplex PCR, the repertoire was profiled, and TCRdb retains in-frame clones only, with some absent. The repertoire holds under 2,000,000 clones, with less than 95% as singletons. Terminally differentiated effector memory CD45RA+ cells were left out of the naive CD8 fraction, which was CD45RO-negative and positively selected for CCR7. Sequenced material: naive CD8+ T cells sorted from blood. These receptor sequences come from a young man in good health.

This clone appeared once. J is TRBJ2-1 and V is TRBV9; TRBD2 aligns across 9 bases. The V gene's germline CDR1 is SGDLS and CDR2 YYNGEE. This CDR3 comprises 16 residues. V shed 0 bases and J 4 bases; nucleotides not matched to a gene: 5. CDR3: CASSVVSGGQYNEQFF. CDR3 DNA: TGTGCCAGCAGCGTAGTGAGCGGGGGGCAATACAATGAGCAGTTCTTC.

The chain is built from TRBV30 and TRBJ2-3; maybe TRBD1 (5 bases). CDR3 length: 14 amino acids. CDR1 is GTSNPN and CDR2 is SVGIG in the germline V gene (reference sequence). V shed 7 bases and J shed 2 bases, with 16 bases lying between them. This chain's CDR3 is CASRKGQYTDTQYF. In DNA, the CDR3 is TGTGCCTCCCGGAAGGGGCAGTACACAGATACGCAGTATTTT.

The chain is built from TRBV5-6 and TRBJ1-1; D is perhaps TRBD1 (5 bases). V was shortened by 3 bases and J by 4 bases, with 13 bases between the two germline ends. Germline loops: CDR1 SGHDT, CDR2 YYEEEE. The length of the CDR3 is 14 residues. The DNA for the CDR3 is TGTGCCAGCAGCTGGGGGACTGCGCCCACTGAAGCTTTCTTT. Residues: CASSWGTAPTEAFF.

The V and J genes are TRBV6-8 and TRBJ2-7; 7 bases map to TRBD2. The germline gives CDR1 MNHGY, CDR2 SAAAGT. CDR3 length: 15 residues. The J segment lost 3 bases and the V segment lost 5 bases, leaving 10 bases of the junction unmatched. This chain's CDR3 is CASSPALGGGYEQYF. The CDR3, as DNA: TGTGCCAGCAGTCCTGCCCTGGGGGGGGGCTACGAGCAGTACTTC.

This clone was recorded only once. This chain connects TRBV5-1 to TRBJ1-2, with D possibly matching TRBD1 (6 bases). V lost 9 bases and J lost 8, with 26 bases in between. This CDR3 has 15 residues. The germline gives CDR1 SGHRS, CDR2 YFSETQ. The CDR3 nucleotides are TGCGCCAACCCTCACCACCGGGACATGAAAAGGGGCTACACCTTC. Translating it yields CANPHHRDMKRGYTF.

The chain recombines TRBV27 with TRBJ2-7, with 7 bases fitting TRBD2. Germline V gene data show CDR1 as MNHEY and CDR2 as SMNVEV (reference sequence). V dropped 3 bases and J dropped 7; count of bases not matched to a gene: 12. The CDR3 is 15 amino acids. CDR3 nucleotides: TGTGCCAGCAGTTTGGGAGCGGGACCCACGCGGGAGCAGTACTTC. Its protein is CASSLGAGPTREQYF.

Details on this clone: This CDR3 is also generated by other DNA sequences in the sample. This rearrangement joins TRBV9 to TRBJ1-2; no reliable D call. Germline V gene data show CDR1 as SGDLS and CDR2 as YYNGEE. The V end was cut by 3 bases, the J end by 3 bases, with 6 bases between. This CDR3 contains 12 residues. This chain's CDR3 is CASSGLDYGYTF. CDR3 nucleotides: TGTGCCAGCAGCGGCCTGGACTATGGCTACACCTTC.

The V and J genes are TRBV11-2 and TRBJ2-7; either TRBD1 or TRBD2 may fit D (5 bases each). The V gene lost 3 bases and the J gene lost 5 bases, with 20 bases spanning the gap. Per the germline V gene, CDR1 is SGHAT and CDR2 is FQNNGV. CDR3 size: 16 residues. CDR3 nucleotides: TGTGCCAGCAGCTTGGTCCGGGACCTAGGGTCCCACGAGCAGTACTTC. Protein sequence: CASSLVRDLGSHEQYF.

The chain links TRBV4-1 to TRBJ1-2, with 7 nucleotides matching TRBD1. This CDR3 region has 17 residues. V lost 1 base to trimming and J lost 2 bases; unmatched junction nucleotides: 10. Germline CDR1 and CDR2: MGHRA and YSYEKL. The chain's CDR3 is CASSQGAMTGTNYGYTF. The CDR3 DNA reads as TGCGCCAGCAGCCAAGGGGCCATGACAGGGACGAACTATGGCTACACCTTC.

CDR3 in DNA: TGTGCCAGCAGTCTGGCGGGCAGGGAGGGAACTGAAGCTTTCTTT. It codes for CASSLAGREGTEAFF. The rearrangement uses TRBV6-5 and TRBJ1-1; a weak D match, TRBD1 (5 bases). Germline CDR1 MNHEY, CDR2 SVGAGI. This CDR3 is built from 15 residues. The germline V and J ends were trimmed by 5 bases and 5 bases, with 18 bases remaining between them.

In this sample, this clone turned up once. The genes are TRBV30 and TRBJ2-1, with 7 bases lining up with TRBD2. This CDR3 is 16 amino acids long. Trimming removed 2 bases from V and 0 bases from J; junction bases left unmatched: 7. Germline V lookup: CDR1 GTSNPN, CDR2 SVGIG (reference sequence). The CDR3 DNA reads as TGTGCCTGGAGTTTGGGAGGCGGGAGCTCCTACAATGAGCAGTTCTTC. Amino acids: CAWSLGGGSSYNEQFF.